Listed below are T cell receptor beta chains from one sample, sequenced in a study of Ad26.COV2.S vaccination and SARS-CoV-2 variants. Method: immunoSEQ multiplex PCR; TCRdb's copy keeps in-frame clones and lacks some. The table includes about 350,000 clones, approximately 90% detected once. Sample: peripheral blood, taken in a trial of Ad26.COV2.S vaccine versus placebo. The receptors here all came from a person between 18 and 65 years old who received the Ad26.COV2.S COVID-19 vaccine or a placebo. Each CDR3 is given with its conserved first and last residue. The order of the fields is CDR3 protein, CDR3 DNA, V gene, clone size, D gene, J gene. The D gene is left open where the match is weak. The size of a clone is reported for some rows only, either as once, few or many, or as a class for expanded clones.

CASSSLLGGEETQYF,TGTGCCAGCAGCTCGCTGCTTGGGGGTGAAGAGACCCAGTACTTC,TRBV11-2,-,-,TRBJ2-5
CASSATRTELAYEQYF,TGCGCCAGCAGTGCAACTCGGACAGAGCTGGCCTACGAGCAGTACTTC,TRBV10-1,-,-,TRBJ2-7
CASSKRDRGRSTEAFF,TGTGCCAGTAGTAAACGGGACAGGGGGCGAAGCACTGAAGCTTTCTTT,TRBV19,-,TRBD1,TRBJ1-1
CASSLGGASSYNEQFF,TGTGCCAGCAGCTTAGGGGGGGCAAGCTCCTACAATGAGCAGTTCTTC,TRBV11-2,-,-,TRBJ2-1
CASSLPLATDTQYF,TGTGCCAGCAGCCTACCATTAGCCACAGATACGCAGTATTTT,TRBV13,once,-,TRBJ2-3
CAWSGSGFGGYTF,TGTGCCTGGAGTGGCAGTGGGTTCGGCGGCTACACCTTC,TRBV30,-,-,TRBJ1-2
CASSQDAAGGREQYF,TGTGCCAGCAGCCAAGACGCAGCGGGAGGCCGCGAGCAGTACTTC,TRBV3-1/TRBV3-2,few,TRBD2,TRBJ2-7
CASSFGTGSEQYF,TGTGCCAGCAGCTTCGGGACAGGAAGCGAGCAGTACTTC,TRBV9,-,TRBD1,TRBJ2-7
CASSLPGGIEQYF,TGTGCCAGCAGCCTCCCGGGCGGGATCGAGCAGTACTTC,TRBV2,once,-,TRBJ2-7
CASSLAGTSGRAPGELFF,TGTGCCAGCAGCTTGGCCGGGACTAGCGGGAGGGCCCCCGGGGAGCTGTTTTTT,TRBV7-8,-,TRBD2,TRBJ2-2
CASSMDEEETQYF,TGTGCCAGTAGTATGGACGAAGAGGAGACCCAGTACTTC,TRBV19,-,-,TRBJ2-5
CASSLSPGLAYEQYF,TGTGCCAGCAGTTTATCCCCGGGACTAGCGTACGAGCAGTACTTC,TRBV27,once,TRBD2,TRBJ2-7